This T cell receptor beta chain was identified in a study of blood T cell repertoires in COVID-19. Overall study context: The samples span acute and convalescent COVID-19 from the United States, Italy and Spain. Sample material is recorded as cDNA or gDNA derived from T cells, B-cell-depleted T cells, or PBMCs.

Original handling: The authors estimated nucleated cell counts from reference gene primer amplification. The data were produced by immunoSEQ multiplex PCR, yet TCRdb's version contains in-frame clones alone and is incomplete. Clone size and V and J calls were adopted from that table, with D and trimming inferred from the DNA. The sample yields around 90,000 clones, about 90% seen once. The table lists this clone with a count of one. Enrolled during active infection, Seattle patients were then followed longitudinally. Germline-derived CDR1 and CDR2 are SGHRS and YFSETQ. Trimming cost V 4 bases and J 2 bases, with 16 bases left between them. CDR3 length: 15 residues.

This chain joins TRBV5-1 and TRBJ2-7; tentatively, D is TRBD1 (6 bases). The specimen sequenced was peripheral blood. This TCR was recovered from a man aged 50 to 59 with COVID-19, enrolled during active disease. The CDR3 sequence: CASSPLPTGTYEQYF. DNA of the CDR3: TGCGCCAGCAGCCCACTACCGACAGGTACCTACGAGCAGTACTTC.